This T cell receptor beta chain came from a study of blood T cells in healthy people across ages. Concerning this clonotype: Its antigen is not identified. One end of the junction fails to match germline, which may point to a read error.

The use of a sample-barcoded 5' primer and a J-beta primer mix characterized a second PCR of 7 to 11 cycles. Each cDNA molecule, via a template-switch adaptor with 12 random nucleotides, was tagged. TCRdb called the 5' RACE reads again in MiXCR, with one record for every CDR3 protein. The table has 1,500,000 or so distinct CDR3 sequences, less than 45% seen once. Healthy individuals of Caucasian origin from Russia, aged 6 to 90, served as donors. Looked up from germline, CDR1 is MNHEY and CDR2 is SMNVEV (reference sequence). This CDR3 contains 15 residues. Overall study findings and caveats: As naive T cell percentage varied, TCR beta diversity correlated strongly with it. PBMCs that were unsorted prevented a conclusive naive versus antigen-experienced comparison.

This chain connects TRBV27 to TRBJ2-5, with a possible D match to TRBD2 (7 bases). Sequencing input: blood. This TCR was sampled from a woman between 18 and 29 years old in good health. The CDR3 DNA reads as TGTGCCGGCAGTTTAGGAAGGGGGAGGGTCGGGACCCAGTACTTC. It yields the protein CAGSLGRGRVGTQYF.